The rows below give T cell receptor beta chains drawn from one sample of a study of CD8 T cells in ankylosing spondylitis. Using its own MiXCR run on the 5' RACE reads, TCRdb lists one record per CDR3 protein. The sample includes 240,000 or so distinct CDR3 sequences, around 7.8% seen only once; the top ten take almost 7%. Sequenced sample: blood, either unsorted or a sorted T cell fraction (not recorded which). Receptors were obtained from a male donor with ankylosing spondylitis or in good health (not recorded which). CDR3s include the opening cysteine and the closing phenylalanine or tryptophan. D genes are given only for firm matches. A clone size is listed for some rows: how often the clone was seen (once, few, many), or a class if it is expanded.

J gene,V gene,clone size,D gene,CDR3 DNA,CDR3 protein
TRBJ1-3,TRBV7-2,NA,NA,TGTGCCAGCAGCTTAGTGGGGGGTTGGGACTCTGGAAACACCATATATTTT,CASSLVGGWDSGNTIYF
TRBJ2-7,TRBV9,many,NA,TGTGCCAGCAGTGCCTATGAGACAGACTCCTACGAGCAGTACTTC,CASSAYETDSYEQYF
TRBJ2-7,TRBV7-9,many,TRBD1,TGTGCCAGCAGCTCGCGGACAGGGAACGAGCAGTACTTC,CASSSRTGNEQYF
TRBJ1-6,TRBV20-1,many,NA,TGCAGTGCTAGAGAGGGGGCGTCCTATAATTCACCCCTCCACTTT,CSAREGASYNSPLHF
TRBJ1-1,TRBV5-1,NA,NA,TGCGCCAGCAGCTTGGGTCGGGGAGGGAGGAACACTGAAGCTTTCTTT,CASSLGRGGRNTEAFF
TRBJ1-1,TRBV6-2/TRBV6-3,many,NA,TGTGCCAGCAGTCTGGGAAATTCTGAAGCTTTCTTT,CASSLGNSEAFF
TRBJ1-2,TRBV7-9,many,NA,TGTGCCAGCAGCTTACTCCTAAACTCGGGACCTTACGGCTACACCTTC,CASSLLLNSGPYGYTF
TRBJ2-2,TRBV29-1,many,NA,TGCAGCGTTGTGACCTACACCGGGGAGCTGTTTTTT,CSVVTYTGELFF
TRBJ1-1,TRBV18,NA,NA,TGTGCCAGCTCGCCAAATACACTATATCTGGGCACTGAAGCTTTCTTT,CASSPNTLYLGTEAFF
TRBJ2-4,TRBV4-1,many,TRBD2,TGCGCCAGCAGCCAAGGTTCGGCTAGCGGTATAAAAAACATTCAGTACTTC,CASSQGSASGIKNIQYF
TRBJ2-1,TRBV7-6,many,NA,TGTGCCAGCAGCCGAACCGGGACATGGAGCTCCTACAATGAGCAGTTCTTC,CASSRTGTWSSYNEQFF
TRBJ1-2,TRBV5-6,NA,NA,TGTGCCAGCAGCTTGATTGCGGGTGGGGGCTACACCTTC,CASSLIAGGGYTF
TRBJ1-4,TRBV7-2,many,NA,TGTGCCAGCAGCACCGGACAACGGGAAAAACTGTTTTTT,CASSTGQREKLFF
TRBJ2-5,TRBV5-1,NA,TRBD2,TGCGCCAGCAGCTTGGAACTAGCGGGGGGGTCTGAGACCCAGTACTTC,CASSLELAGGSETQYF
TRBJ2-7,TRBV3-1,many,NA,TGTGCCAGCAGCCAAGATGGCTGGGAGCAGTACTTC,CASSQDGWEQYF
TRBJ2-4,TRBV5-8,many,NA,TGTGCCAGCAGCGACGGGAGAGCGACCAAAAACATTCAGTACTTC,CASSDGRATKNIQYF
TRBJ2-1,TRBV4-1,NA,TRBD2,TGCGCCAGCAGCCAATCCGGGACTACCTACAATGAGCAGTTCTTC,CASSQSGTTYNEQFF
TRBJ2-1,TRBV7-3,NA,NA,TGTGCCAGCAGCTTAACTCGGAGCTCCTACAATGAGCAGTTCTTC,CASSLTRSSYNEQFF
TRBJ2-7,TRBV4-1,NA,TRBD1,TGCGCCAGCAGCCAAGACTCAGGACAGGGGGGCCACGAGCAGTACTTC,CASSQDSGQGGHEQYF
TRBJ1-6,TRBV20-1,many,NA,TGCAGTGCTAGTGTCAGGGGAGTCGACTCACCCCTCCACTTT,CSASVRGVDSPLHF